The 26 T cell receptor beta chains below all came from one sample that was sequenced in a study of beta chain features in type 1 diabetes. Study results and caveats: There was a moderate but significant shortening of TCRB CDR3s in all four CD4+ subsets of Type 1 diabetes patients.

TCRB transcripts that were expressed got sequenced, as all of the isolated RNA had been reverse transcribed. Clones were read by immunoSEQ multiplex PCR, and TCRdb kept only the in-frame ones, dropping some. This sample has 300,000 or so clones, with roughly 12% found just once. Antigens for these TCRs are unknown. The sample comprised naive CD4+ T cells from blood. These receptor sequences come from a woman younger than 30 with type 1 diabetes.

The CDR3 nucleotides are TGTGCCAGCAGTTATTATCTGGGGGGCACTGAAGCTTTCTTT. Translated: CASSYYLGGTEAFF. The V call is TRBV6-5, the J call TRBJ1-1; possible D gene TRBD1, 5 bases. Germline-derived CDR1 and CDR2 are MNHEY and SVGAGI. This CDR3 comprises 14 residues. The ends were cut back, 3 bases at V and 4 bases at J, with 12 bases in the middle.

The V call is TRBV15, the J call TRBJ2-1; TRBD2 is a possible D gene (6 bases). Germline values: CDR1 LNHNV, CDR2 YYDKDF (reference sequence). V gave up 0 bases and J gave up 10 bases, with 16 bases separating them. The CDR3 consists of 15 residues. The CDR3 protein is CATSRDLGGLMEQFF. DNA for the CDR3: TGTGCCACCAGCAGAGATCTTGGGGGACTGATGGAGCAGTTCTTC.

The V gene is TRBV6-5, the J gene TRBJ1-1, with D maybe TRBD1 (6 bases). This CDR3 comprises 15 residues. Deletions cut 5 bases from V and 1 base from J, with 14 bases between. Germline CDR1 MNHEY, CDR2 SVGAGI. This CDR3 is CASSLYRVSNTEAFF. The CDR3 region has the DNA TGTGCCAGCAGTCTATACAGGGTTTCGAACACTGAAGCTTTCTTT.

Only a few counts were recorded for this clone. The chain couples TRBV14 to TRBJ2-3; 9 bases line up with TRBD2. Per germline, CDR1 SGHDN and CDR2 FVKESK. V lost 1 base, J lost 0 bases, and 5 bases stayed unmatched. The CDR3 spans 17 residues. CDR3 sequence reads: CASSQGATSGSTDTQYF. CDR3 DNA sequence: TGTGCCAGCAGCCAAGGTGCCACTAGCGGGAGCACAGATACGCAGTATTTT.

This clone was detected once. The J gene is TRBJ2-5, the V gene TRBV5-1, with TRBD2 matching over 9 bases. The V gene end was trimmed by 1 base and the J gene end by 4 bases; junction bases not matched to a gene: 2. Germline V gene data show CDR1 as SGHRS and CDR2 as YFSETQ. The CDR3 spans 14 residues. The CDR3 loop is CASSLTTSGETQYF. CDR3 nucleotide sequence: TGCGCCAGCAGCTTGACGACTAGCGGAGAGACCCAGTACTTC.

This clone was picked up a small number of times. The chain combines TRBV18 with TRBJ2-1; 15 bases map to TRBD2. The germline gives CDR1 KGHSH, CDR2 LQKENI. The CDR3 has 18 residues. The ends lost 2 bases at V and 0 bases at J; junction bases unmatched: 2. Here the CDR3 reads CASSPGLAGGISYNEQFF. For the CDR3, the DNA is TGTGCCAGCTCACCAGGACTAGCGGGAGGGATCTCCTACAATGAGCAGTTCTTC.

This clone was seen only a few times. The CDR3 DNA follows: TGTGCCAGCAGCGTAGGGGCGGGAGTGGGGACAGATACGCAGTATTTT. It codes for CASSVGAGVGTDTQYF. The genes are TRBV9 and TRBJ2-3, with 7 bases that match TRBD2. Per the germline V gene, CDR1 is SGDLS and CDR2 is YYNGEE. CDR3 size: 16 residues. J was trimmed by 3 bases and V by 0 bases; bases with no gene match: 7.

This sequence joins TRBV19 and TRBJ1-2, with 7 bases matching TRBD1. The V gene end was trimmed by 6 bases and the J gene end by 5 bases; junction bases not matched to a gene: 6. From germline, CDR1 is LNHDA and CDR2 SQIVND (reference sequence). The length of the CDR3 is 13 residues. CDR3 sequence: CASSPTGRYGYTF. The CDR3 region has the DNA TGTGCCAGTAGCCCGACAGGGAGGTATGGCTACACCTTC.

The rearrangement links TRBV7-3 to TRBJ2-1; TRBD2 aligns across 11 bases. J lost 6 bases, V lost 1 base, and 2 bases had no gene match. This CDR3 has 15 amino acids. Germline V gene lookup returns CDR1 SGHTA and CDR2 FQGTGA. The CDR3 DNA is TGTGCCAGCAGCTTAAGGCTAGCGGGAGGCAATGAGCAGTTCTTC. Encoded protein: CASSLRLAGGNEQFF. The whole variable domain, filled in from reference TRBV7-3 and TRBJ2-1, reads GAGVSQTPSNKVTEKGKYVELRCDPISGHTALYWYRQSLGQGPEFLIYFQGTGAADDSGLPNDRFFAVRPEGSVSTLKIQRTERGDSAVYLCASSLRLAGGNEQFFGPGTRLTVL.

The chain carries TRBV9 and TRBJ2-3; 12 bases line up with TRBD2. CDR1 SGDLS and CDR2 YYNGEE come from the germline V gene. The V and J ends lost 0 bases and 0 bases, in that order; junction bases with no gene match: 2. The CDR3 extends over 17 amino acids. The CDR3 nucleotides read TGTGCCAGCAGCGTAGGAGGGACTAGCGGGAGCACAGATACGCAGTATTTT. Amino acid sequence: CASSVGGTSGSTDTQYF.

The V and J genes are TRBV20-1 and TRBJ2-5; no definite D call. The CDR3 is made up of 11 amino acids. Germline CDR1 and CDR2: DFQATT and SNEGSKA (reference sequence). The germline V and J ends were trimmed by 3 bases and 5 bases, with 7 bases remaining between them. CDR3: CSARAGETQYF. CDR3 in DNA: TGCAGTGCTAGGGCCGGGGAGACCCAGTACTTC.

V is TRBV28 and J is TRBJ2-3; the match to TRBD2 covers 11 bases. This CDR3 is 15 amino acids long. The V and J ends lost 6 bases and 4 bases, in that order; junction bases with no gene match: 6. The germline CDR1 and CDR2 sequences are MDHEN and SYDVKM. The CDR3 region has the DNA TGTGCCAGCAGCAGAACTAGCGGGAGTGCAGATACGCAGTATTTT. Amino acid sequence: CASSRTSGSADTQYF.

This clone showed up just a few times. The chain combines TRBV10-2 with TRBJ1-1; TRBD1 matches at 7 bases. The germline gives CDR1 WSHSY, CDR2 SAAADI. The CDR3 runs to 15 residues. Unmatched junction bases numbered 7, after V lost 5 bases and J lost 1 base. The DNA of the CDR3 is TGCGCCAGCAGTCCCGGGACAGCGGGGAACACTGAAGCTTTCTTT. This translates into CASSPGTAGNTEAFF.

This clone has a handful of counts. The gene calls are TRBV7-9 and TRBJ2-1; 9 positions match TRBD2. The germline CDR1 and CDR2 sequences are SEHNR and FQNEAQ (reference sequence). The CDR3 is made up of 16 amino acids. V shed 5 bases and J 0 bases; nucleotides not matched to a gene: 5. CDR3 in amino acids: CASSTNSGSSYNEQFF. The CDR3 DNA reads as TGTGCCAGCAGCACTAATAGCGGGAGCTCCTACAATGAGCAGTTCTTC. Drawing the rest from reference TRBV7-9 and TRBJ2-1, the complete variable domain is DTGVSQNPRHKITKRGQNVTFRCDPISEHNRLYWYRQTLGQGPEFLTYFQNEAQLEKSRLLSDRFSAERPKGSFSTLEIQRTEQGDSAMYLCASSTNSGSSYNEQFFGPGTRLTVL.

The chain links TRBV18 to TRBJ1-2; 8 bases match TRBD1. J lost 2 bases, V lost 3 bases, and 2 bases had no gene match. Germline CDR1 reads KGHSH; CDR2 reads LQKENI. The CDR3 has 14 residues. The CDR3 loop is CASSPRQGNYGYTF. CDR3 in DNA: TGTGCCAGCTCACCGAGACAGGGGAACTATGGCTACACCTTC. The entire variable domain, with the rest obtained from reference TRBV18 and TRBJ1-2, is as follows: NAGVMQNPRHLVRRRGQEARLRCSPMKGHSHVYWYRQLPEEGLKFMVYLQKENIIDESGMPKERFSAEFPKEGPSILRIQQVVRGDSAAYFCASSPRQGNYGYTFGSGTRLTVV.

The gene calls are TRBV7-8 and TRBJ1-1, with D possibly being TRBD1 (6 bases). Deletions cut 4 bases from V and 1 base from J, with 10 bases between. CDR3 size: 14 residues. The germline gives CDR1 SGHVS, CDR2 FQNEAQ. CDR3 protein: CASSSGQTNTEAFF. The CDR3 DNA reads as TGTGCCAGCAGCTCTGGACAGACGAACACTGAAGCTTTCTTT.

This chain uses TRBV5-6 with TRBJ2-1; 8 positions agree with TRBD2. Germline loops: CDR1 SGHDT, CDR2 YYEEEE. The J segment lost 7 bases and the V segment lost 6 bases, leaving 9 bases of the junction unmatched. The CDR3 is 14 amino acids. The CDR3 nucleotides are TGTGCCAGCACCCTACTAGCGGAACGGAATGAGCAGTTCTTC. Translation: CASTLLAERNEQFF.

The chain recombines TRBV6-6 with TRBJ2-2; 9 bases agree with TRBD1. Germline lookup yields CDR1 MNHNY and CDR2 SVGAGI (reference sequence). This CDR3 region has 16 residues. Trimming cost V 5 bases and J 0 bases; bases outside gene matches: 4. The CDR3 bases are TGTGCCAGCAGTAACACAGGGGGCGCGAACACCGGGGAGCTGTTTTTT. Amino acid sequence: CASSNTGGANTGELFF.

This clone came up a few times. This chain uses TRBV18 with TRBJ1-1; D is possibly TRBD1 (6 bases). Trimming cost V 3 bases and J 4 bases, with 15 bases left between them. Germline values: CDR1 KGHSH, CDR2 LQKENI. The CDR3 loop spans 15 amino acids. This CDR3 is CASSPLGQPPTEAFF. The CDR3 region has the DNA TGTGCCAGCTCACCCCTCGGACAGCCCCCCACTGAAGCTTTCTTT. The full variable domain, completed using reference TRBV18 and TRBJ1-1, is NAGVMQNPRHLVRRRGQEARLRCSPMKGHSHVYWYRQLPEEGLKFMVYLQKENIIDESGMPKERFSAEFPKEGPSILRIQQVVRGDSAAYFCASSPLGQPPTEAFFGQGTRLTVV.

CDR3 sequence reads: CSVEGKGSGRSSYNEQFF. For the CDR3, the DNA is TGCAGCGTTGAAGGTAAAGGCAGCGGGAGGTCATCCTACAATGAGCAGTTCTTC. This sequence joins TRBV29-1 and TRBJ2-1; 9 bases map to TRBD2. The CDR3 length is 18 residues. Germline CDR1 reads SQVTM; CDR2 reads ANQGSEA. V lost 1 base to trimming and J lost 1 base; unmatched junction nucleotides: 11.

This clone was observed a few times. The chain uses TRBV15 and TRBJ2-2; TRBD1 matches 7 bases. This CDR3 comprises 15 residues. Trimming cost V 4 bases and J 8 bases; bases outside gene matches: 10. Germline V gene lookup returns CDR1 LNHNV and CDR2 YYDKDF (reference sequence). The CDR3 nucleotides read TGTGCCACCAGCATAGGACAGGCGGGCTCTGGGGAGCTGTTTTTT. It codes for CATSIGQAGSGELFF.

This rearrangement joins TRBV7-6 to TRBJ2-1, with 8 positions matching TRBD2. Trimming cost V 3 bases and J 8 bases; bases outside gene matches: 6. The CDR3 consists of 14 residues. Germline lookup yields CDR1 SGHVS and CDR2 FNYEAQ. CDR3 bases: TGTGCCAGCAGCTTCGGGGGGGCTAAGGATGAGCAGTTCTTC. It translates to CASSFGGAKDEQFF.

This clone has more than one count but fewer than ten. This CDR3 is also generated by other DNA sequences in the sample. This chain joins TRBV5-1 and TRBJ2-1, with 12 bases aligning to TRBD2. CDR1 SGHRS and CDR2 YFSETQ come from the germline V gene. The V gene end was trimmed by 0 bases and the J gene end by 3 bases; junction bases not matched to a gene: 1. This CDR3 has 16 amino acids. The CDR3 coding sequence is TGCGCCAGCAGCTTGGGGGGACTAGCGGGCTACAATGAGCAGTTCTTC. Protein product: CASSLGGLAGYNEQFF.

The chain combines TRBV11-2 with TRBJ2-1; 8 positions match TRBD2. V lost 5 bases to trimming and J lost 3 bases; unmatched junction nucleotides: 15. The germline V gene encodes CDR1 SGHAT and CDR2 FQNNGV. The CDR3 contains 18 residues. Here the CDR3 DNA reads TGTGCCAGCAGCCCCCCTAGCGGGTCCCACCACCTCTACAATGAGCAGTTCTTC. It is translated as CASSPPSGSHHLYNEQFF.

This clone was detected only a few times. The junction departs from the called germline gene at one end, perhaps through a read error. V and J are TRBV29-1 and TRBJ2-1; 12 positions match TRBD2. The germline gives CDR1 SQVTM, CDR2 ANQGSEA. The CDR3 has 14 residues. For the CDR3, the DNA is TGCAGCGGGACGCTAGCGGGAGGGTACACTGAGCAGTTCTTC. Its translation: CSGTLAGGYTEQFF.

The chain has TRBV15 and TRBJ2-3, with a weak D call TRBD2 (5 bases). The CDR3 consists of 14 residues. Trimming cost V 0 bases and J 7 bases, with 11 bases left between them. CDR1 and CDR2 (germline): LNHNV, YYDKDF (reference sequence). CDR3 DNA: TGTGCCACCAGCAGAGATTGGGAGAGAAATACGCAGTATTTT. Translating it yields CATSRDWERNTQYF.